These 18 T cell receptor beta chains share one sample of origin, sequenced in a study of T-cell reconstitution after alpha-beta-depleted transplantation in children. A library of TCRbeta sequences, prepared with unique molecular identifiers, was generated. TCRdb fed the PCR reads into MiXCR, producing one record per CDR3 protein. Of approximately 250,000 distinct CDR3 sequences in the sample, roughly a quarter were seen once. The sample was PBMCs, taken before TCRalphabeta/CD19-depleted stem cell transplant. These receptors all come from a girl aged 2 to 10 with Fanconi anemia, due to receive a stem cell transplant.

The chain joins TRBV20-1 to TRBJ2-7; the D is unclear. V was cut by 3 bases and J by 4 bases, with 10 bases left in between. From germline, CDR1 is DFQATT and CDR2 SNEGSKA (reference sequence). The CDR3 has 12 amino acids. The CDR3 DNA is TGCAGTGCTAGGAGTTTGGGGTACGAGCAGTACTTC. Its protein product is CSARSLGYEQYF.

This clonotype appeared many times. This chain connects TRBV20-1 to TRBJ2-3, with a tentative D call TRBD1 (6 bases). The length of the CDR3 is 16 residues. The germline CDR1 and CDR2 sequences are DFQATT and SNEGSKA (reference sequence). V was cut by 2 bases and J by 0 bases, with 15 bases left in between. The CDR3 sequence: CSARTSTGISTDTQYF. In DNA, the CDR3 is TGCAGTGCTAGAACCTCGACAGGCATTAGCACAGATACGCAGTATTTT.

In this sample, this clonotype turned up many times. This chain joins TRBV20-1 and TRBJ1-5, with D perhaps matching TRBD1 (6 bases). Trimming removed 3 bases from V and 0 bases from J, with 12 bases in between. The length of the CDR3 is 15 residues. Per the germline V gene, CDR1 is DFQATT and CDR2 is SNEGSKA (reference sequence). The DNA for the CDR3 is TGCAGTGCTAGCCCAGACAGGTATAGCAATCAGCCCCAGCATTTT. It is translated as CSASPDRYSNQPQHF.

This clonotype has a count of ten or more. This chain uses TRBV20-1 with TRBJ2-1; D not certain. This CDR3 spans 13 amino acids. With 3 bases removed from V and 14 bases from J, the gap between germline ends came to 20 bases. Germline V gives CDR1 DFQATT, CDR2 SNEGSKA (reference sequence). The CDR3: CSASGIGGMVEFF. CDR3 bases: TGCAGTGCTAGTGGTATTGGTGGAATGGTCGAGTTCTTC.

Ten or more counts support this clonotype. CDR3 sequence reads: CASSWTGKETQYF. DNA of the CDR3: TGCGCCAGCAGCTGGACAGGGAAAGAGACCCAGTACTTC. The rearrangement uses TRBV5-1 and TRBJ2-5; TRBD1 matches 8 bases. After removal of 3 bases from V and 3 bases from J, the junction contained 1 base not matched to a gene. Germline CDR1 is SGHRS and CDR2 is YFSETQ. The CDR3 has 13 residues.

The V and J genes are TRBV12-3 or TRBV12-4 and TRBJ2-5, with 12 bases that match TRBD1. V lost 6 bases, J lost 3 bases, and 14 bases stayed unmatched. The CDR3 is made up of 18 amino acids. Here the CDR3 reads CASRILGTGGFGKETQYF. CDR3 DNA sequence: TGTGCCAGCAGGATCCTCGGGACAGGGGGCTTCGGGAAAGAGACCCAGTACTTC.

This clonotype was found a few times. V gene TRBV7-2 combines with J gene TRBJ2-3, with 11 bases matching TRBD2. Germline CDR1 is SGHTA and CDR2 is FQGNSA. The V gene end was trimmed by 5 bases and the J gene end by 7 bases; junction bases not matched to a gene: 8. The CDR3 totals 15 residues. Here the CDR3 reads CASSLRLAGLHTQYF. The DNA for the CDR3 is TGTGCCAGCAGCCTGAGACTAGCGGGGTTACATACGCAGTATTTT.

The rearrangement links TRBV29-1 to TRBJ1-1; the D gene is possibly TRBD1 (5 bases). In germline, CDR1 is SQVTM, CDR2 ANQGSEA. The CDR3 extends over 19 amino acids. V shed 7 bases and J shed 3 bases, with 33 bases lying between them. The CDR3 protein is CSASYPRRKGTPLDTEAFF. CDR3 bases: TGCAGCGCGTCCTACCCTAGGAGAAAAGGGACCCCATTGGACACTGAAGCTTTCTTT. Supplemented by reference TRBV29-1 and TRBJ1-1, the full variable domain reads SAVISQKPSRDICQRGTSLTIQCQVDSQVTMMFWYRQQPGQSLTLIATANQGSEATYESGFVIDKFPISRPNLTFSTLTVSNMSPEDSSIYLCSASYPRRKGTPLDTEAFFGQGTRLTVV.

The chain recombines TRBV20-1 with TRBJ2-7; 8 bases align to TRBD2. Germline loops: CDR1 DFQATT, CDR2 SNEGSKA (reference sequence). This CDR3 is 17 amino acids long. With 2 bases clipped from V and 5 bases from J, the junction kept 17 bases outside the gene matches. The CDR3 DNA follows: TGCAGTGCTAGAAAATTCAATAGCGGGAACTGGGGCGACGAGCAGTACTTC. Amino acid sequence: CSARKFNSGNWGDEQYF.

This clonotype has a handful of counts. J is TRBJ1-5 and V is TRBV12-3 or TRBV12-4; D ambiguous. V lost 7 bases and J lost 5, with 18 bases in between. This CDR3 region has 15 residues. DNA of the CDR3: TGTGCCAGCACCCTAGGAGGAGGAGGAGATCAGCCCCAGCATTTT. Translation: CASTLGGGGDQPQHF.

The chain joins TRBV7-6 to TRBJ2-3, with 7 bases fitting TRBD1. After removal of 5 bases from V and 2 bases from J, the junction contained 7 bases not matched to a gene. Per germline, CDR1 SGHVS and CDR2 FNYEAQ. The CDR3 is made up of 15 amino acids. The CDR3 loop reads CASSLGTAATDTQYF. CDR3 nucleotides: TGTGCCAGCAGCCTTGGGACAGCGGCCACAGATACGCAGTATTTT.

This clonotype was seen repeatedly, ten times or more. The rearrangement uses TRBV20-1 and TRBJ2-5; D could derive from TRBD1 or TRBD2 (5 bases each). Trimming cost V 5 bases and J 4 bases, with 20 bases left between them. Germline CDR1 and CDR2: DFQATT and SNEGSKA (reference sequence). This CDR3 contains 15 residues. The chain's CDR3 is CSAARPGRTLETQYF. The CDR3 DNA reads as TGCAGTGCTGCACGACCGGGACGGACCTTAGAGACCCAGTACTTC.

The chain employs TRBV12-3 or TRBV12-4 and TRBJ2-1; 10 bases are a match to TRBD2. With 6 bases clipped from V and 7 bases from J, the junction kept 9 bases outside the gene matches. This CDR3 is built from 15 residues. In nucleotides, the CDR3 is TGTGCCAGCAGCCAACTAGCGGGAACGGGGAATGAGCAGTTCTTC. Its protein is CASSQLAGTGNEQFF.

This clonotype was seen more than once but under ten times. The chain joins TRBV25-1 to TRBJ2-3; tentatively, D is TRBD1 or TRBD2 (5 bases each). The CDR3 covers 16 residues. From germline, CDR1 is MGHDK and CDR2 SYGVNS. The V gene lost 0 bases and the J gene lost 2 bases, with 12 bases spanning the gap. DNA of the CDR3: TGTGCCAGCAGTGAATATACGGGACCCTTCACAGATACGCAGTATTTT. This codes for CASSEYTGPFTDTQYF.

To note about this clonotype: The junction shows a germline mismatch at one end, possibly a read error. This chain joins TRBV28 and TRBJ2-6, with TRBD1 identical over 8 bases. The germline CDR1 and CDR2 sequences are MDHEN and SYDVKM. The CDR3 sequence is 12 residues long. The CDR3 sequence is CASSQGARKPRF. CDR3 DNA sequence: TGTGCCAGCAGTCAGGGGGCTCGAAAACCTCGTTTC.

This clonotype was seen repeatedly, ten times or more. The CDR3 sequence: CASSHGGGNTEAFF. The DNA of the CDR3 is TGTGCCAGCAGTCACGGAGGGGGAAACACTGAAGCTTTCTTT. This chain connects TRBV6-5 to TRBJ1-1; TRBD1 might be the D (6 bases). This CDR3 has 14 amino acids. Germline CDR1 MNHEY, CDR2 SVGAGI. Trimming cost V 5 bases and J 2 bases, with 12 bases left between them.

In its sample, this clonotype was seen many times. This CDR3 is CASSVGGETQYF. As DNA, the CDR3 is TGTGCCAGCAGTGTGGGGGGGGAGACCCAGTACTTC. The chain uses TRBV28 and TRBJ2-5; 7 bases agree with TRBD2. The CDR3 covers 12 residues. After removal of 5 bases from V and 5 bases from J, the junction contained 2 bases not matched to a gene. Germline values: CDR1 MDHEN, CDR2 SYDVKM.

This clonotype was recorded at least ten times. CDR3 sequence reads: CASSLIGGEQYF. The CDR3 coding sequence is TGTGCCAGCAGTTTAATAGGTGGCGAGCAGTACTTC. This chain joins TRBV27 and TRBJ2-7; no clear D gene. The CDR3 length is 12 residues. CDR1 and CDR2 from the germline V gene are MNHEY and SMNVEV (reference sequence). V shed 2 bases and J shed 6 bases, with 8 bases lying between them.